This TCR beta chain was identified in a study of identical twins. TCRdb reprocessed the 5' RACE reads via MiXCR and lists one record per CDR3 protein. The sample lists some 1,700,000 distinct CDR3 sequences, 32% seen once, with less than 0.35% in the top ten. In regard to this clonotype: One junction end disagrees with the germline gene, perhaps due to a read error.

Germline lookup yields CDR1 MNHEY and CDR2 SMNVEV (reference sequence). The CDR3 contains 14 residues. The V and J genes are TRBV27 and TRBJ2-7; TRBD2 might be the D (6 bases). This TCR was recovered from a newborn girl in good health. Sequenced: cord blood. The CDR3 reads CVSSFGGSTYEQYF. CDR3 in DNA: TGTGTCAGCAGTTTCGGGGGATCCACCTACGAGCAGTACTTC.